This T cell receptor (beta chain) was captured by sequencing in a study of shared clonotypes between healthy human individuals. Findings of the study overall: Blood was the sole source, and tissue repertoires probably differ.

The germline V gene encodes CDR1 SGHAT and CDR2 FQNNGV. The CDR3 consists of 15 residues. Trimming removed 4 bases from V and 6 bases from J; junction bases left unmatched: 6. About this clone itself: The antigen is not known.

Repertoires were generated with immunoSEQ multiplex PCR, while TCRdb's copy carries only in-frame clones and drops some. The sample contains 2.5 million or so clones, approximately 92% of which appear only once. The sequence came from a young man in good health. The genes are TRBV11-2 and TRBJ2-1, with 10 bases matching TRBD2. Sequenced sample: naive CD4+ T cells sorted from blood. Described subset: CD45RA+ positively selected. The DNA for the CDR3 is TGTGCCAGCAGCTCTCTAGCGGGAGAGGGCAATGAGCAGTTCTTC. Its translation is CASSSLAGEGNEQFF.